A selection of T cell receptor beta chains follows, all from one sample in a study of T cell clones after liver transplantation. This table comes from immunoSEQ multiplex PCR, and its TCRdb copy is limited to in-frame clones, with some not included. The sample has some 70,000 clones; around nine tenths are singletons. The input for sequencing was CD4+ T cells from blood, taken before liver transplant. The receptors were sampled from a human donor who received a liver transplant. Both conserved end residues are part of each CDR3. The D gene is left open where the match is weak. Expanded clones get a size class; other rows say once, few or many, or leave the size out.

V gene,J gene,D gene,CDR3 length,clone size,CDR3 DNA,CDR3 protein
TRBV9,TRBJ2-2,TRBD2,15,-,TGTGCCAGCAGCTACGAGGGAGGGTACACCGGGGAGCTGTTTTTT,CASSYEGGYTGELFF
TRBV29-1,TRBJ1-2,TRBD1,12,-,TGCAGCGCTCTGGACAGGGCCTATGGCTACACCTTC,CSALDRAYGYTF
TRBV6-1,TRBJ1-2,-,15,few,TGTGCCAGCAGTGGTTCGTGGGGGGGTGGCTATGGCTACACCTTC,CASSGSWGGGYGYTF
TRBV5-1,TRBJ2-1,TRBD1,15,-,TGCGCCAGCAGCCCCAGCCCGACAGGGAACAATGAGCAGTTCTTC,CASSPSPTGNNEQFF
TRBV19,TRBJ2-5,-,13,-,TGTGCCAGTAGTTGGGGGTTTGGAGAGACCCAGTACTTC,CASSWGFGETQYF
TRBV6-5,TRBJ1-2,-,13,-,TGTGCCAGCAGTTACTCGATACCGGATGGCTACACCTTC,CASSYSIPDGYTF
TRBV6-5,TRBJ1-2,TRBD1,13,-,TGTGCCAGCAGCCCGGGACAGCTCTATGGCTACACCTTC,CASSPGQLYGYTF
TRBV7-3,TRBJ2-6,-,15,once,TGTGCCAGCAGCTTGACGCACTCTGGGGCCAACGTCCTGACTTTC,CASSLTHSGANVLTF
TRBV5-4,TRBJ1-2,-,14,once,TGTGCCAGCAGCTTGGCCTTTCAGGGTTTAAGCTACACCTTC,CASSLAFQGLSYTF
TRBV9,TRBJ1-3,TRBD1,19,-,TGTGCCAGCAGCGTAAGGGCCGGGACAGGGGACATCTCTGGAAACACCATATATTTT,CASSVRAGTGDISGNTIYF
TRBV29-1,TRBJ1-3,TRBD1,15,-,TGCAGCGTTGAAGATGCAGGGGGGTTTGGAAACACCATATATTTT,CSVEDAGGFGNTIYF
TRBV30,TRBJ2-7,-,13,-,TGTGCCTGGAGTGTACAAGGGTCCGACGAGCAGTACTTC,CAWSVQGSDEQYF
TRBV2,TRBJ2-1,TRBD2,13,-,TGTGCCAGCAGGACTAGCGTAAACAATGAGCAGTTCTTC,CASRTSVNNEQFF
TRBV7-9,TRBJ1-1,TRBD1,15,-,TGTGCCAGCAGCTTAACAGGGGCCAAGAACACTGAAGCTTTCTTT,CASSLTGAKNTEAFF
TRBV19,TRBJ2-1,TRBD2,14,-,TGTGCCAGTAGAGGCGGGAGGGTGGACAATGAGCAGTTCTTC,CASRGGRVDNEQFF
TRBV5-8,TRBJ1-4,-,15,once,TGTGCCAGCAACTCGGGGGGGACAACTAATGAAAAACTGTTTTTT,CASNSGGTTNEKLFF
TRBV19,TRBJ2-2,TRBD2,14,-,TGTGCCAGTAGCTCGCTAGCGGGGACCGGGGAGCTGTTTTTT,CASSSLAGTGELFF
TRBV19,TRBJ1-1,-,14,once,TGTGCCAGTAACCCGGGCCCGGTGGGCGCTGAAGCTTTCTTT,CASNPGPVGAEAFF
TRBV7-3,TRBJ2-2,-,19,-,TGTGCCAGCAGCTTATCGGGCAGAGGGCAGATACCAAACACCGGGGAGCTGTTTTTT,CASSLSGRGQIPNTGELFF
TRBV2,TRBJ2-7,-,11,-,TGTGCCAGCAGGGTGGCCTACGAGCAGTACTTC,CASRVAYEQYF
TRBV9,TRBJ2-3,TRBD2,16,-,TGTGCCAGCAGCGTAGGGGCTAGCGGGCGCACAGATACGCAGTATTTT,CASSVGASGRTDTQYF
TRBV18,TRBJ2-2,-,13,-,TGTGCCAGCTCGCAACAGGCCACCGGGGAGCTGTTTTTT,CASSQQATGELFF
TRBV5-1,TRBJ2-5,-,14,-,TGCGCCAGCAGCTTGGAGACTACCATAGGGACCCAGTACTTC,CASSLETTIGTQYF
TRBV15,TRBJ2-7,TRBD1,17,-,TGTGCCACCAGCAGAGTCATAGGACAGGGGTACTCCTACGAGCAGTACTTC,CATSRVIGQGYSYEQYF
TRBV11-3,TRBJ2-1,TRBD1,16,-,TGTGCCAGCAGCTTAGTCGGACAGGGGGCGGGCAATGAGCAGTTCTTC,CASSLVGQGAGNEQFF
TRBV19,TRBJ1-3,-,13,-,TGTGCCAGTACTTTGGACTCTGGAAACACCATATATTTT,CASTLDSGNTIYF
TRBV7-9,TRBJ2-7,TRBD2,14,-,TGTGCCAGCGTACTAGCGGGAGTTGACTACGAGCAGTACTTC,CASVLAGVDYEQYF
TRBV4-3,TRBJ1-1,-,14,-,TGCGCCAGCAGCCAAGAGGGCTGGAACACTGAAGCTTTCTTT,CASSQEGWNTEAFF
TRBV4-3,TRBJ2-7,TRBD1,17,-,TGCGCCAGCAGCCAAGAAGTGTGGACAGGGGAGTCCTACGAGCAGTACTTC,CASSQEVWTGESYEQYF
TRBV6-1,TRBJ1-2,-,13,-,TGTGCCAGCAGTCCGGACAGAAACTATGGCTACACCTTC,CASSPDRNYGYTF
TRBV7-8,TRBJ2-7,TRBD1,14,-,TGTGCCAGCAGCTTAAAAGGGACAGGCTACGAGCAGTACTTC,CASSLKGTGYEQYF
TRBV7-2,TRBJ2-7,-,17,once,TGTGCCAGCAGCCCGTTACCCTTTCCAGGATTACCCTACGAGCAGTACTTC,CASSPLPFPGLPYEQYF
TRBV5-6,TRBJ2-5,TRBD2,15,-,TGTGCCAGCAGCTTGGGGCGGACTAGCGGGGAGACCCAGTACTTC,CASSLGRTSGETQYF
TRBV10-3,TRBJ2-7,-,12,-,TGTGCCATGAAGGACACCGACTACGAGCAGTACTTC,CAMKDTDYEQYF
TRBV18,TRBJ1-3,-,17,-,TGTGCCAGCTCACCCCGCAGGGAATTCAACTCTGGAAACACCATATATTTT,CASSPRREFNSGNTIYF
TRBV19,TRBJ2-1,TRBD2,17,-,TGTGCCAGTAGTGCCGGGACTAGCGCGCTTGCCTACAATGAGCAGTTCTTC,CASSAGTSALAYNEQFF